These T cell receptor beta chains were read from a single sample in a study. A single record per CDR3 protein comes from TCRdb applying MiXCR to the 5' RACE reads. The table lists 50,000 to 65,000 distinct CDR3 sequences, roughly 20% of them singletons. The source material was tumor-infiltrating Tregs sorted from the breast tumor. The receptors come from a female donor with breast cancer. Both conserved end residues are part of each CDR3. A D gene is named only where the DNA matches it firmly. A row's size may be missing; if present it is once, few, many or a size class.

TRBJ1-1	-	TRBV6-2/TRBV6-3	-	CASRPPGRHTEAFF	TGTGCCAGCAGACCCCCCGGAAGGCACACTGAAGCTTTCTTT
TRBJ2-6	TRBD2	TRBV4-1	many	CASSRPTSGRRGANVLTF	TGCGCCAGCAGCCGCCCTACTAGCGGGAGACGAGGGGCCAACGTCCTGACTTTC
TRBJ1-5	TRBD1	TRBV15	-	CATSRGDRGQPQHF	TGTGCCACCAGCAGAGGGGACAGGGGGCAGCCCCAGCATTTT
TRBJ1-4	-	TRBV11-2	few	CASSLFGGTTNEKLFF	TGTGCCAGCAGCCTCTTTGGGGGAACAACTAATGAAAAACTGTTTTTT
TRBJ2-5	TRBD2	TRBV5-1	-	CASSPGLVEAQYF	TGCGCCAGCAGCCCGGGACTAGTTGAGGCCCAGTACTTC
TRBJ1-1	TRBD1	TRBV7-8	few	CASSLATGAMNTEAFF	TGTGCCAGCAGCTTAGCGACAGGGGCCATGAACACTGAAGCTTTCTTT
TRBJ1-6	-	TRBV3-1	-	CASSQEPGVNSPLHF	TGTGCCAGCAGCCAAGAGCCAGGGGTGAATTCACCCCTCCACTTT
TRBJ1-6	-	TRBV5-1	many	CASSLESNSPLHF	TGCGCCAGCAGCTTGGAATCTAATTCACCCCTCCACTTT
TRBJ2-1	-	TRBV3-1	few	CASSQRGESDKIF	TGTGCCAGCAGCCAAAGGGGCGAGTCGGATAAGATCTTC
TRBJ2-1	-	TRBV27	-	CVSSLSWANNEQFF	TGTGTCAGCAGTTTATCATGGGCAAACAATGAGCAGTTCTTC
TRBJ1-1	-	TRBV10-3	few	CATAGNTEAFF	TGTGCCACCGCAGGGAACACTGAAGCTTTCTTT
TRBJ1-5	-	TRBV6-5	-	CASRKDRREPQHF	TGTGCCAGCAGAAAGGACCGCAGGGAGCCCCAGCATTTT
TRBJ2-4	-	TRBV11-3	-	CASSSGTRDIQYF	TGTGCCAGCAGCTCCGGGACGAGAGACATTCAGTACTTC